The 24 T cell receptor beta chains below come from one sample, sequenced in a study of T cells in Graves' hyperthyroidism and ophthalmopathy. TCR beta CDR3 region amplification was performed from RNA transcripts. First-round RT-PCR of the TCR CDR3 relied on the HTBI primer set. TCRdb processed the multiplex PCR reads anew with MiXCR; each CDR3 protein has one entry. The table has hundreds of thousands of distinct CDR3 sequences, approximately 22% seen once. Sequenced sample: blood. The receptors shown here come from a woman aged 70-85 years with Graves' ophthalmopathy.

The V and J genes are TRBV20-1 and TRBJ2-3, with D uncertain. This CDR3 has 13 residues. Trimming stripped 1 base from V and 6 bases from J, with 11 bases between. The V gene's germline CDR1 is DFQATT and CDR2 SNEGSKA (reference sequence). CDR3 protein: CSARVNFLDTQYF. CDR3 DNA sequence: TGCAGTGCTAGAGTTAACTTCCTGGATACGCAGTATTTT.

V gene TRBV3-1 combines with J gene TRBJ2-5, with 10 bases fitting TRBD2. Trimming cost V 4 bases and J 5 bases; bases outside gene matches: 4. Germline V gene data show CDR1 as LGHDT and CDR2 as YNNKEL (reference sequence). This CDR3 is built from 14 residues. The CDR3 protein is CASSRRAGGETQYF. Written as DNA, the CDR3 is TGTGCCAGCAGCCGCCGAGCGGGGGGGGAGACCCAGTACTTC.

This clonotype was recorded a few times. The genes are TRBV5-1 and TRBJ1-1; D may be TRBD1 (6 bases). Germline CDR1 is SGHRS and CDR2 is YFSETQ. The V gene lost 1 base and the J gene lost 4 bases, with 11 bases spanning the gap. The CDR3 covers 14 residues. The CDR3 DNA follows: TGCGCCAGCAGCTTGACGGGGGCAGGCACTGAAGCTTTCTTT. Its translation is CASSLTGAGTEAFF.

This clonotype has a count of ten or more. J is TRBJ1-1 and V is TRBV12-3 or TRBV12-4; no reliable D call. This CDR3 comprises 12 residues. V was pared by 4 bases and J by 11 bases, with 14 bases between. The CDR3 bases are TGTGCCAGCAGTTCAACAGTTCTTGTGGCTTTCTTT. Its translation is CASSSTVLVAFF.

The chain is built from TRBV12-5 and TRBJ2-1, with TRBD2 matching over 9 bases. The CDR3 has 18 residues. Germline CDR1 LGHNT, CDR2 FRNRAP. J was trimmed by 4 bases and V by 0 bases; bases with no gene match: 10. The chain's CDR3 is CASGLVVTRGRVYNEQFF. The CDR3 region has the DNA TGTGCTAGTGGTTTGGTGGTAACCCGCGGGAGGGTTTACAATGAGCAGTTCTTC.

This clonotype was seen many times. The chain uses TRBV28 and TRBJ2-1; 12 nucleotides match TRBD2. CDR1 and CDR2 (germline): MDHEN, SYDVKM. The CDR3 spans 16 residues. The ends lost 5 bases at V and 5 bases at J; junction bases unmatched: 7. The CDR3 is CASSLIGLAGNNEQFF. The CDR3 bases are TGTGCCAGCAGTCTTATTGGACTAGCGGGAAACAATGAGCAGTTCTTC. The variable domain in full, completed from reference TRBV28 and TRBJ2-1, reads DVKVTQSSRYLVKRTGEKVFLECVQDMDHENMFWYRQDPGLGLRLIYFSYDVKMKEKGDIPEGYSVSREKKERFSLILESASTNQTSMYLCASSLIGLAGNNEQFFGPGTRLTVL.

The chain employs TRBV10-3 and TRBJ2-6; D unresolved. V lost 4 bases and J lost 1, with 8 bases in between. Germline V gene lookup returns CDR1 ENHRY and CDR2 SYGVKD. The length of the CDR3 is 15 residues. CDR3 sequence: CAISVVGSGANVLTF. The CDR3 region has the DNA TGTGCCATCAGTGTAGTGGGTTCTGGGGCCAACGTCCTGACTTTC.

J is TRBJ1-4 and V is TRBV5-1, with a possible D match to TRBD1 (6 bases). The CDR3 runs to 16 residues. V lost 0 bases and J 3 bases, leaving 12 bases between the germline ends. Germline CDR1 is SGHRS and CDR2 is YFSETQ. The CDR3 protein is CASSLALDRPNEKLFF. The CDR3 nucleotides read TGCGCCAGCAGCTTGGCCCTAGACAGGCCTAATGAAAAACTGTTTTTT. Together with reference TRBV5-1 and TRBJ1-4, the CDR3 gives the full variable domain: KAGVTQTPRYLIKTRGQQVTLSCSPISGHRSVSWYQQTPGQGLQFLFEYFSETQRNKGNFPGRFSGRQFSNSRSEMNVSTLELGDSALYLCASSLALDRPNEKLFFGSGTQLSVL.

This clonotype was found a few times. V is TRBV6-1 and J is TRBJ1-5; 10 bases fit TRBD1. CDR1 and CDR2 from the germline V gene are MNHNS and SASEGT. The CDR3 is 13 amino acids. J gave up 7 bases and V 6 bases, and 3 bases lay outside the gene matches. The DNA for the CDR3 is TGTGCCAGCAGGAGGACAGGGGGACAGCCCCAGCATTTT. Translating it yields CASRRTGGQPQHF.

Concerning this clonotype itself: This may be a read error: a much more frequent sequence differs by one nucleotide. The V and J genes are TRBV28 and TRBJ2-2, with 13 bases fitting TRBD2. J was trimmed by 3 bases and V by 5 bases; bases with no gene match: 9. The CDR3 sequence is 18 residues long. CDR1 and CDR2 (germline): MDHEN, SYDVKM. CDR3 coding DNA: TGTGCCAGCAGTCGAGGGACTAGCGGGATTCCTTACACCGGGGAGCTGTTTTTT. Its translation: CASSRGTSGIPYTGELFF.

The CDR3 loop reads CATRDRGSQPQHF. Here the CDR3 DNA reads TGTGCCACCCGGGACAGGGGGTCTCAGCCCCAGCATTTT. The V gene is TRBV6-2 or TRBV6-3, the J gene TRBJ1-5; 11 nucleotides match TRBD1. Germline assignment: CDR1 MNHEY and CDR2 SVGEGT. This CDR3 is built from 13 residues. V was pared by 10 bases and J by 6 bases, with 5 bases of the junction left unmatched.

This sequence joins TRBV7-9 and TRBJ2-5; 14 nucleotides line up with TRBD2. The J segment lost 4 bases and the V segment lost 6 bases, leaving 4 bases of the junction unmatched. This CDR3 region has 15 residues. Germline loops: CDR1 SEHNR, CDR2 FQNEAQ (reference sequence). CDR3 bases: TGTGCCAGCAGTTGGGGGACTAGCGGGAGAGAGACCCAGTACTTC. Residues: CASSWGTSGRETQYF.

The rearrangement uses TRBV10-3 and TRBJ2-5; D is undetermined. The J call may be incorrect, as the DNA end agrees better with TRBJ2-1. This CDR3 has 13 amino acids. CDR1 is ENHRY and CDR2 is SYGVKD in the germline V gene. The CDR3 DNA reads TGTGCCATCAGTGAAGAGCCCCAAGAAAAGCAGTTCTTC. Encoded protein: CAISEEPQEKQFF.

The J gene is TRBJ2-1, the V gene TRBV27; 8 bases are shared with TRBD2. V shed 6 bases and J 10 bases; nucleotides not matched to a gene: 2. CDR1 and CDR2 (germline): MNHEY, SMNVEV (reference sequence). CDR3 size: 11 residues. Written as DNA, the CDR3 is TGTGCCAGCAGCGGACTAGCCGAGCAGTTCTTC. Translated: CASSGLAEQFF.

The rearrangement uses TRBV28 and TRBJ2-3, with D perhaps given as TRBD1 or TRBD2 (5 bases each). Germline CDR1 is MDHEN and CDR2 is SYDVKM. The CDR3 is 18 residues long. V gave up 6 bases and J gave up 1 base, with 23 bases separating them. CDR3 nucleotide sequence: TGTGCCAGCAGCTTCAGAGGGGATCTACCCAGTCGCACAGATACGCAGTATTTT. As protein: CASSFRGDLPSRTDTQYF.

Turning to this clonotype: A much larger clone is a single base away; this may be a read error. The chain employs TRBV7-2 and TRBJ1-5, with TRBD1 matching over 8 bases. The CDR3 is 13 residues long. The ends lost 5 bases at V and 7 bases at J; junction bases unmatched: 4. Per germline, CDR1 SGHTA and CDR2 FQGNSA. The CDR3 spells CASSPDREQPQHF. The DNA for the CDR3 is TGTGCCAGCAGCCCGGACAGGGAGCAGCCCCAGCATTTT.

This clonotype has just a few counts. This chain joins TRBV7-2 and TRBJ2-2; D is undetermined. The germline V and J ends were trimmed by 0 bases and 3 bases, with 14 bases remaining between them. From germline, CDR1 is SGHTA and CDR2 FQGNSA. This CDR3 comprises 17 residues. As DNA, the CDR3 is TGTGCCAGCAGCTTAGCGCTAGTGGGAACGGACACCGGGGAGCTGTTTTTT. Translating it yields CASSLALVGTDTGELFF. The complete variable domain, with remaining parts taken from reference TRBV7-2 and TRBJ2-2, reads GAGVSQSPSNKVTEKGKDVELRCDPISGHTALYWYRQSLGQGLEFLIYFQGNSAPDKSGLPSDRFSAERTGGSVSTLTIQRTQQEDSAVYLCASSLALVGTDTGELFFGEGSRLTVL.

The CDR3 DNA is TGTGCCAGCAGCTTATTAGGTCTTTTCAGGGAGACCCAGTACTTC. Its protein product is CASSLLGLFRETQYF. The chain couples TRBV7-2 to TRBJ2-5; unclear D gene. In germline, CDR1 is SGHTA, CDR2 FQGNSA. CDR3 size: 15 residues. V gave up 2 bases and J gave up 5 bases, with 15 bases separating them. The whole variable domain, filled in from reference TRBV7-2 and TRBJ2-5, reads GAGVSQSPSNKVTEKGKDVELRCDPISGHTALYWYRQSLGQGLEFLIYFQGNSAPDKSGLPSDRFSAERTGGSVSTLTIQRTQQEDSAVYLCASSLLGLFRETQYFGPGTRLLVL.

This clonotype was seen a handful of times. The chain links TRBV9 to TRBJ2-1, with TRBD2 identical over 14 bases. Trimming removed 2 bases from V and 9 bases from J; junction bases left unmatched: 1. The CDR3 has 14 residues. CDR1 is SGDLS and CDR2 is YYNGEE in the germline V gene. The CDR3 region has the DNA TGTGCCAGCAGCGTGACTAGCGGGGGGGTTGAGCAGTTCTTC. This translates into CASSVTSGGVEQFF. The whole variable domain, filled in from reference TRBV9 and TRBJ2-1, reads DSGVTQTPKHLITATGQRVTLRCSPRSGDLSVYWYQQSLDQGLQFLIQYYNGEERAKGNILERFSAQQFPDLHSELNLSSLELGDSALYFCASSVTSGGVEQFFGPGTRLTVL.

In this sample, this clonotype turned up many times. The chain links TRBV11-2 to TRBJ1-1; the D gene is possibly TRBD1 (5 bases). The CDR3 totals 14 residues. The V gene's germline CDR1 is SGHAT and CDR2 FQNNGV. Trimming stripped 3 bases from V and 4 bases from J, with 12 bases between. In DNA form, the CDR3 reads TGTGCCAGCAGCTTTCAGGGTGGGAGCACTGAAGCTTTCTTT. Protein sequence: CASSFQGGSTEAFF.

This clonotype was seen many times. The CDR3 sequence: CASRGTTTQYF. CDR3 sequence (DNA): TGTGCCAGCAGGGGGACGACTACCCAGTACTTC. V is TRBV28 and J is TRBJ2-5; either TRBD1 or TRBD2 may fit D (5 bases each). Germline CDR1 MDHEN, CDR2 SYDVKM. The CDR3 length is 11 residues. V lost 6 bases to trimming and J lost 8 bases, with 10 bases between them.

With respect to this clonotype: A read error may account for a junction end that differs from germline. The rearrangement joins TRBV6-9 to TRBJ2-3; no clear D. The CDR3 totals 16 residues. From germline, CDR1 is MNHGY and CDR2 SVAAGI. The CDR3 loop is CASSPSGGSRADTQYF. CDR3 DNA: TGCGCCAGCAGCCCGTCTGGCGGCTCCCGAGCAGATACGCAGTATTTT.

V usage is TRBV14 and J usage is TRBJ2-3; 8 bases map to TRBD1. This CDR3 comprises 17 residues. V shed 2 bases and J 3 bases; nucleotides not matched to a gene: 10. Germline CDR1 SGHDN, CDR2 FVKESK. The CDR3 DNA is TGTGCCAGCAGCCAACGGGGTGGCAGGGGGCGAACAGATACGCAGTATTTT. Its protein is CASSQRGGRGRTDTQYF.

This clonotype was seen a handful of times. This chain uses TRBV2 with TRBJ2-3; D may be TRBD1 or TRBD2 (5 bases each). CDR3 size: 12 residues. Germline CDR1 is SNHLY and CDR2 is FYNNEI. Trimming took off 6 bases at V and 10 bases at J, with 14 bases between the two ends. CDR3 bases: TGTGCCAGCAGGCCGGGTGAGGGGTCGCAGTATTTT. Residues: CASRPGEGSQYF.